The 21 T cell receptor beta chains below were found in one sample sequenced in a study of control samples from healthy donors and cancer patients (dated by TCRdb to about 2020). To prepare the library, the immunoSEQ multiplex PCR assay was applied. Entries here come from immuneACCESS through TCRdb and include only in-frame sequences with V and J called. Some clones fail to appear in such tables; in the studies checked, an unresolved V gene covers under half of the shortfall, and the cause of the remainder is unknown. This sample lists about 110,000 clones; roughly 90% were detected once. Around 17% of the sample is held by the ten biggest clonotypes. Material: blood. Receptors were obtained from a woman aged 45-65 years in good health.

This clone was picked up one time. The chain links TRBV4-1 to TRBJ2-1, with TRBD2 identical over 10 bases. CDR3 size: 16 residues. With 4 bases clipped from V and 2 bases from J, the junction kept 5 bases outside the gene matches. Germline CDR1 MGHRA, CDR2 YSYEKL. CDR3 amino acids: CASSRLSGGAYNEQFF. CDR3 sequence (DNA): TGCGCCAGCAGCCGCCTCAGCGGGGGGGCCTACAATGAGCAGTTCTTC.

The chain has TRBV9 and TRBJ1-2; TRBD1 agrees at 7 bases. Germline V CDR1 and CDR2: SGDLS, YYNGEE. The trim removed 0 bases at V and 8 bases at J, leaving 10 bases unmatched. There are 15 residues in the CDR3. The CDR3 loop reads CASSVDGKGGWGYTF. DNA for the CDR3: TGTGCCAGCAGCGTAGACGGTAAAGGGGGCTGGGGCTACACCTTC. The variable domain in full, with the rest retrieved from reference TRBV9 and TRBJ1-2, is DSGVTQTPKHLITATGQRVTLRCSPRSGDLSVYWYQQSLDQGLQFLIQYYNGEERAKGNILERFSAQQFPDLHSELNLSSLELGDSALYFCASSVDGKGGWGYTFGSGTRLTVV.

The chain employs TRBV10-3 and TRBJ1-4; D ambiguous. Germline CDR1 ENHRY, CDR2 SYGVKD. The V and J ends lost 8 bases and 14 bases respectively, with 15 bases between them. The CDR3 covers 11 residues. CDR3 region: CAIVVRVRLFF. CDR3 sequence (DNA): TGTGCCATCGTGGTAAGGGTCAGGCTGTTTTTT.

This clone has a single count. V usage is TRBV15 and J usage is TRBJ2-7; maybe TRBD2 (7 bases). This CDR3 is 13 amino acids long. The germline CDR1 and CDR2 sequences are LNHNV and YYDKDF (reference sequence). Trimming stripped 2 bases from V and 4 bases from J, with 9 bases between. The CDR3 DNA reads as TGTGCCACCAGCAGACGGGGGGCGTACGAGCAGTACTTC. It yields the protein CATSRRGAYEQYF. The variable domain in full, with the rest retrieved from reference TRBV15 and TRBJ2-7, is DAMVIQNPRYQVTQFGKPVTLSCSQTLNHNVMYWYQQKSSQAPKLLFHYYDKDFNNEADTPDNFQSRRPNTSFCFLDIRSPGLGDTAMYLCATSRRGAYEQYFGPGTRLTVT.

V gene TRBV7-2 combines with J gene TRBJ1-3, with 7 bases identical to TRBD1. The CDR3 extends over 14 amino acids. V gave up 5 bases and J gave up 0 bases; unmatched junction bases: 1. Germline CDR1 reads SGHTA; CDR2 reads FQGNSA. Written as DNA, the CDR3 is TGTGCCAGCAGCCGGGACAGCTCTGGAAACACCATATATTTT. This translates into CASSRDSSGNTIYF.

The chain carries TRBV5-1 and TRBJ2-1; a possible D gene is TRBD2 (6 bases). This CDR3 is built from 12 residues. The V end lost 3 bases, the J end lost 8 bases, and 9 bases lay between the germline ends. In germline, CDR1 is SGHRS, CDR2 YFSETQ. CDR3 bases: TGCGCCAGCAGCTATACTAGCTATGAGCAGTTCTTC. Amino acids: CASSYTSYEQFF.

The rearrangement joins TRBV27 to TRBJ1-4, with 7 bases identical to TRBD1. Losses at the gene ends were 5 bases for V and 4 bases for J; bases not matched to a gene: 10. This CDR3 has 16 residues. Germline CDR1 MNHEY, CDR2 SMNVEV (reference sequence). CDR3 sequence: CASSTRQGANNEKLFF. CDR3 nucleotides: TGTGCCAGCAGTACCCGACAGGGTGCAAATAATGAAAAACTGTTTTTT.

This chain joins TRBV5-1 and TRBJ1-2, with D unclear. Germline V gives CDR1 SGHRS, CDR2 YFSETQ. The CDR3 covers 14 residues. The V end lost 0 bases, the J end lost 3 bases, and 9 bases lay between the germline ends. CDR3 bases: TGCGCCAGCAGCTTGGGGGCGGTAGACTATGGCTACACCTTC. It translates to CASSLGAVDYGYTF.

This clone appeared a single time. The chain is built from TRBV11-3 and TRBJ2-2, with 10 bases that match TRBD1. V gave up 4 bases and J gave up 7 bases; unmatched junction bases: 9. Germline V gene sequence: CDR1 SGHNT, CDR2 YENEEA. CDR3 length equals 16 residues. The CDR3 DNA reads TGTGCCAGCAGCTCCCCTAGACAGGGGGCCGTCGGGGAGCTGTTTTTT. The encoded protein is CASSSPRQGAVGELFF.

V gene TRBV5-1 combines with J gene TRBJ2-1; D remains unclear. Trimming pared 4 bases from V and 6 bases from J, leaving 11 bases between. This CDR3 contains 13 residues. Germline V CDR1 and CDR2: SGHRS, YFSETQ. CDR3 DNA: TGCGCCAGCAGCGACGGTCCTGCCAATGAGCAGTTCTTC. Amino acid sequence: CASSDGPANEQFF.

About this clone: The limits of the CDR3 on the DNA are not certain, so only TCRdb's listed CDR3 is given. The chain links TRBV6-5 to TRBJ1-2. The CDR3 is 13 residues long, ends included. Germline-derived CDR1 and CDR2 are MNHEY and SVGAGI. The CDR3 region is CASSTSWQGVYTF.

The chain joins TRBV6-2 or TRBV6-3 to TRBJ1-5, with D tentatively TRBD1 (5 bases). Trimming left V 2 bases short and J 2 bases short, with 22 bases between. The germline V gene encodes CDR1 MNHEY and CDR2 SVGEGT. The CDR3 extends over 19 amino acids. The CDR3 reads CASSYRTYPPIWGNQPQHF. CDR3 sequence (DNA): TGTGCCAGCAGTTACCGGACATATCCGCCTATTTGGGGCAATCAGCCCCAGCATTTT.

The chain uses TRBV9 and TRBJ2-1, with D perhaps TRBD1 (5 bases). The ends were cut back, 4 bases at V and 0 bases at J, with 11 bases in the middle. The V gene's germline CDR1 is SGDLS and CDR2 YYNGEE. CDR3 length: 15 residues. CDR3 residues: CASSPRGSSYNEQFF. CDR3 coding DNA: TGTGCCAGCAGCCCAAGGGGCTCCTCCTACAATGAGCAGTTCTTC. The complete variable domain, with remaining parts taken from reference TRBV9 and TRBJ2-1, reads DSGVTQTPKHLITATGQRVTLRCSPRSGDLSVYWYQQSLDQGLQFLIQYYNGEERAKGNILERFSAQQFPDLHSELNLSSLELGDSALYFCASSPRGSSYNEQFFGPGTRLTVL.

This sequence joins TRBV29-1 and TRBJ1-2; 7 nucleotides agree with TRBD1. V lost 6 bases and J lost 4; bases outside the gene matches: 11. The CDR3 totals 14 residues. Germline V lookup: CDR1 SQVTM, CDR2 ANQGSEA. The CDR3 sequence is CSVELQGPGYGYTF. The CDR3 bases are TGCAGCGTGGAATTACAGGGGCCGGGCTATGGCTACACCTTC.

V usage is TRBV2 and J usage is TRBJ2-1, with 8 bases fitting TRBD1. J lost 5 bases, V lost 10 bases, and 7 bases had no gene match. The CDR3 is 13 amino acids. Per the germline V gene, CDR1 is SNHLY and CDR2 is FYNNEI. CDR3 loop: CATQGQDDNEQFF. For the CDR3, the DNA is TGTGCCACCCAGGGACAGGACGACAATGAGCAGTTCTTC. The variable domain in full, with the rest retrieved from reference TRBV2 and TRBJ2-1, is EPEVTQTPSHQVTQMGQEVILRCVPISNHLYFYWYRQILGQKVEFLVSFYNNEISEKSEIFDDQFSVERPDGSNFTLKIRSTKLEDSAMYFCATQGQDDNEQFFGPGTRLTVL.

The chain links TRBV9 to TRBJ2-6; D remains ambiguous. CDR1 and CDR2 (germline): SGDLS, YYNGEE. The CDR3 extends over 15 amino acids. V was pared by 4 bases and J by 6 bases, with 14 bases between. DNA for the CDR3: TGTGCCAGCAGCTTCGGCCCTGTCCTGGCCAACGTCCTGACTTTC. This translates into CASSFGPVLANVLTF.

CDR3 DNA sequence: TGTGCCAGTATCTCAACCGGACAGCCACGGAACTATGGCTACACCTTC. This sequence encodes CASISTGQPRNYGYTF. V gene TRBV19 combines with J gene TRBJ1-2, with a tentative D call TRBD1 (6 bases). The V end lost 7 bases, the J end lost 2 bases, and 20 bases lay between the germline ends. This CDR3 comprises 16 residues. Germline V gene sequence: CDR1 LNHDA, CDR2 SQIVND (reference sequence).

The chain couples TRBV7-9 to TRBJ2-1; D possibly corresponds to TRBD2 (6 bases). Trimming shortened V by 4 bases and J by 0 bases, and 13 bases separated the two germline ends. This CDR3 region has 16 residues. Per the germline V gene, CDR1 is SEHNR and CDR2 is FQNEAQ (reference sequence). CDR3 sequence: CASSSWGLLSYNEQFF. For the CDR3, the DNA is TGTGCCAGCAGCTCTTGGGGACTGCTCTCCTACAATGAGCAGTTCTTC.

The chain has TRBV14 and TRBJ1-6; D is ambiguous. From germline, CDR1 is SGHDN and CDR2 FVKESK. This CDR3 region has 16 residues. The V gene lost 0 bases and the J gene lost 6 bases, with 12 bases spanning the gap. The CDR3 loop is CASSQDTVFFNSPLHF. Here the CDR3 DNA reads TGTGCCAGCAGCCAAGATACGGTTTTCTTTAATTCACCCCTCCACTTT.

This rearrangement joins TRBV2 to TRBJ2-7; no firm D call. The CDR3 contains 12 residues. V lost 1 base to trimming and J lost 3 bases, with 4 bases between them. The germline V gene encodes CDR1 SNHLY and CDR2 FYNNEI. CDR3: CASSEGYYEQYF. The CDR3 nucleotides are TGTGCCAGCAGTGAAGGATACTACGAGCAGTACTTC.

The gene calls are TRBV6-5 and TRBJ1-5; D is ambiguous. The CDR3 runs to 14 residues. Trimming cost V 3 bases and J 3 bases, with 9 bases left between them. The germline V gene has CDR1 MNHEY and CDR2 SVGAGI. The CDR3 bases are TGTGCCAGCAGTTATGGACGGTACAATCAGCCCCAGCATTTT. It encodes CASSYGRYNQPQHF.